The following is a T cell receptor (beta chain) sequence with its context. Its antigen is not identified. Method: immunoSEQ multiplex PCR; TCRdb's copy keeps in-frame clones and lacks some. The repertoire holds over a million clones, around 95% seen once, with about 1% in the top ten. The data belong to a study of shared clonotypes between healthy human individuals. Study as a whole: Ranging from 18 to 49 in age, donors were a couple of women and a few men. Findings and caveats of the study: It was observed that roughly 4.8% of naive CD4 clonotypes were shared across several donors.

CDR3 length: 16 amino acids. V shed 4 bases and J shed 3 bases, with 20 bases lying between them. Per the germline V gene, CDR1 is SGHNT and CDR2 is YYREEE (reference sequence). Sequencing input: naive CD4+ T cells sorted from blood. Subset of the sample: CD45RA+ positively selected. The sequence was obtained from a man in his thirties or forties in good health. The V and J genes are TRBV5-4 and TRBJ2-7, with D maybe TRBD2 (5 bases). This CDR3 is CASSQQTTTKSYEQYF. As DNA, the CDR3 is TGTGCCAGCAGCCAACAGACTACTACTAAGAGCTACGAGCAGTACTTC.